This T cell receptor (beta chain) comes out of a study of T cell repertoires in cytomegalovirus infection. Looking at the study overall: TCR beta signatures that were public indicated CMV infection and matching HLA type.

On this clonotype: Its specificity is unknown.

TCRdb reprocessed the reads with MiXCR, giving one entry per CDR3 protein. Of around 260,000 distinct CDR3 sequences in the sample, 20% to 30% are singletons; the top ten hold approximately 15%. Germline trimming cut 5 bases from V and 7 bases from J; bases unmatched to any gene: 11. The germline V gene encodes CDR1 MDHEN and CDR2 SYDVKM. The CDR3 has 16 residues. Findings and caveats of the study: Accumulated public TCR beta family frequency recognized individuals carrying CMV together with the relevant HLA. Within the response measured ex vivo, HLA-C-restricted CMV-specific TCR beta clonotypes were dominant.

The sequence was obtained from a human donor in good health (CMV status not recorded). Some clones in this sample may be carry-over from other donors' samples. Sequenced material: PBMCs. The V and J genes are TRBV28 and TRBJ2-1, with 10 bases matching TRBD2. The CDR3 is CASSLLAGEWKNEQFF. The CDR3 DNA follows: TGTGCCAGCAGTCTTCTAGCGGGAGAGTGGAAAAATGAGCAGTTCTTC.